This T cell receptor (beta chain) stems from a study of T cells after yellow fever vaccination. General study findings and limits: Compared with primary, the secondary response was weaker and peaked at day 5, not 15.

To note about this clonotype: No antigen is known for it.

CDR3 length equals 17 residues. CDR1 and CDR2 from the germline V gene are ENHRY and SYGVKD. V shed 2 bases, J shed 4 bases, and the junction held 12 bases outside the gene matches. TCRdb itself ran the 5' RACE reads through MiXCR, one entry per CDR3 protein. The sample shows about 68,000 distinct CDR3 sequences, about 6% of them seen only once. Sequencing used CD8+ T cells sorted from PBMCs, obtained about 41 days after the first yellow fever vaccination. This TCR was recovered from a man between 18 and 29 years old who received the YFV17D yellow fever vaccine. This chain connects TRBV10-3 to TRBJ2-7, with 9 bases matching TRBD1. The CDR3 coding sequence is TGTGCCATCAGTGAGAGTCGCCGCGGGGACAGGGTTTACGAGCAGTACTTC. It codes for CAISESRRGDRVYEQYF.